The present T cell receptor beta chain was sequenced within a study of cytomegalovirus exposure and HLA in healthy donors (dated by TCRdb to about 2017). Study-wide context: In an earlier analysis of under 750 of the donors, 250 to 300 Gb of sequence data and 90 million to 120 million unique TCR beta sequences from approximately 180 million T cells were reported. An early release covering roughly 640 HLA-typed donors comprised roughly 300 gigabases of sequencing data and around 80 million unique TCR sequences. Of the roughly 400 genotyped donors, over 70% fell in the genetic ancestry cluster associated with self-reported Caucasian donors. The study aimed to test whether signatures of past pathogen exposure could be identified by cataloging public T cell receptors. The T cell repertoires of some 670 subjects were profiled by immunosequencing and related to cytomegalovirus serostatus. In addition to the first cohort of 666 subjects, a separate validation cohort of approximately 130 different subjects was used. To predict cytomegalovirus infection status, the study brought together high-throughput TCR immunosequencing, statistical association of individual TCRs with disease status, and machine learning. To study patterns of TCR occurrence, a later analysis re-analyzed previously published TCR beta repertoires from just over 650 donors and added high-resolution HLA genotyping. In the later analysis, no new phenotypic data were used to find candidate immune exposures; instead, reliance was placed on TCR beta sequences and their occurrence across donors. To decide whether each TCR beta V gene segment behaved as functional or pseudogenic, an earlier analysis of 587 of the donors relied on high-throughput TCR beta sequencing. Donor age, sex, ethnicity and CMV serostatus were compiled alongside the repertoire data. In a later genetic analysis, genome-wide SNP genotypes for about three fifths of the roughly 670 donors were used, and that subset was treated as a discovery cohort. Every discovery cohort repertoire had been produced on one sequencing platform. HLA typing included class I and class II loci at four-digit resolution. The number of typed donors differed by locus: about 620-630 for A, B, C, DRB1 and DQB1; approximately 530 for DQA1; 606 for DPA1; and roughly 470 for DPB1. A few DR-DQ haplotypes were handled as single units for association and clustering because linkage in the cohort was strong. Across 398 genotyped donors of the cohort, an average of roughly 200,000 unique TCR beta nucleotide sequences per donor were sequenced, and roughly 18% of those sequences were non-productive. General conclusions and limits of the study: According to a later analysis, most CMV-associated TCR beta chains appeared to be HLA-restricted, and the HLA associations seemed to be driven largely by CMV exposure. According to a later genetic analysis, donors in an Asian-associated ancestry cluster had fewer N-insertions in productive TCRs than the roughly 700-donor mean. Some IMGT-functional V segments, including TRBV6-2 and TRBV6-3, could not be distinguished by the 87-base-pair reads and were therefore excluded. Because HLA typing was missing for some donors at each locus, association tests included only the typed subset. In a later analysis, several top co-occurrence clusters were reported to appear linked to parvovirus B19, influenza, CMV and Epstein-Barr virus. A group of highly shared sequence variants was considered likely to be a technical artifact of the sequencing pipeline. In this cohort, only TCR beta chains were sequenced, and detectable features were limited by the absence of alpha or paired-chain data. A further reported finding was that TCR beta sequences accurately predicted the HLA-A and HLA-B alleles for most subjects in the first cohort. It was suggested by the authors that the approach could potentially be generalized to other disease states and immunological phenotypes. An association between a missense DCLRE1C variant and V-gene and J-gene trimming of TCR beta chains was found in a later genetic analysis and replicated in an independent cohort. Linkage disequilibrium might explain the correlated functional status among segregating V segments, but an unknown experimental factor could not be excluded. A later analysis found that TCR association rates varied across HLA loci, with DRB1 alleles showing the most associated TCRs and HLA-C alleles the fewest. In vitro tests confirmed that a few of the cytomegalovirus-associated TCR beta chains recognize cytomegalovirus antigens. Immune exposure information for the cohort was limited to CMV serostatus. Because counts were too low, some 17 rarely observed V segments, including chromosome 9 orphons, were excluded from the earlier analysis of under 650 of the donors. In a later analysis, 16,951 TCR beta sequences were associated with specific HLA alleles at a false discovery rate of 0.05. A later analysis found that HLA-associated TCR beta chains were more clonally expanded and had lower generation probabilities than equally common non-associated chains. Cytomegalovirus status was reported to be diagnosed by the classifier with high specificity and sensitivity in both the original and validation cohorts. Strong co-occurrence of HLA alleles, especially DR and DQ, made assigning TCR associations to individual alleles difficult. Broadly in line with IMGT annotations, most TCR beta V segments showed up in productive rearrangements about 87% or about 30% of the time in an earlier analysis of 450 to 600 of the donors. The study listed 164 TCR beta chains as associated with cytomegalovirus. Sequencing depth was assumed to be roughly uniform across donors in the presence/absence analyses, though that assumption may not hold. Most TCR sequences were seen in very few donors, while some public TCRs were found in many individuals.

Receptor libraries were prepared by the immunoSEQ multiplex PCR assay. The multiplex PCR relied on a mix of 60 forward primers for TCR Vbeta segments and 13 reverse primers for TCR Jbeta segments. A multiplex PCR assay on genomic DNA amplified the CDR3 region of rearranged TCR beta genes. The Illumina HiSeq System was used to sequence the amplified TCR beta libraries as 87-base-pair reads. As for how the authors treated the data: In a later analysis, 80 million or so unique TCR beta chains were counted across the roughly 670 repertoires, and around 10 million of these chains were shared by at least two donors. Raw reads were error-corrected and collapsed into unique sequences with a nearest-neighbor algorithm that merged closely related sequences to remove PCR and sequencing errors. CDR3 sequences were aligned to IMGT reference sequences to assign V, D and J gene segments. Each retained sequence needed at least a six-nucleotide match to both a V gene segment and a J gene segment. Rearrangements were called productive when the CDR3 lacked stop codons and stayed in frame with V and J; all others were non-productive. Following IMGT convention, CDR3 was defined as the stretch from the second conserved V-encoded cysteine to the conserved J-encoded phenylalanine. Sequences without an unambiguous match to a single V gene segment were excluded from the earlier analysis of about 600 of the donors. An earlier analysis of 450 to 650 of the donors called V segments functional above 56.7% productive rearrangements and segregating when the between-donor standard deviation exceeded 5%. A statistical classification framework was developed to diagnose cytomegalovirus status using the catalog of TCR beta chain sequences. V and J gene assignment, in a later analysis, came from comparing TCR nucleotide sequences with IMGT/GENE-DB human TR gene sequences. Using the TCRdist pipeline, a later analysis assigned CDR3 sequences along with most-parsimonious VDJ recombination scenarios. In a later analysis, each TCR beta chain was defined by its CDR3 amino acid sequence together with its V-gene family, and reads without a unique V-gene family were excluded. In a later analysis, around 600 highly shared, low-generation-probability nucleotide sequences were removed to address suspected cross-contamination and a sequencing artifact. In a later analysis, a clonal expansion index was calculated for each public chain from normalized within-repertoire ranks of inferred template counts. A later analysis computed generation probabilities with a VDJ recombination model fitted to out-of-frame rearrangements, and checked the results against IGoR. In a later analysis, TCR-TCR, TCR-HLA and TCR-CMV co-occurrence was scored with hypergeometric tests, and a repertoire-size bias correction was applied to TCR pairs. A later analysis estimated false discovery rates by permuting HLA or CMV assignments 20 times. A later analysis grouped co-occurring TCRs with DBSCAN, adding TCRdist sequence similarity when clustering within HLA-allele-positive subsets. Repertoires with fewer than 30,000 or more than 120,000 public chains, plus five repertoires with anomalous nucleotide sharing, were excluded from co-occurrence clustering. Imported from immuneACCESS, the table was reduced by TCRdb to in-frame sequences with V and J called. These copies leave out some clones; in studies compared against another copy, an unresolved V gene accounts for under half, and the cause of the remainder is not known. V and J calls and clone size follow that table, whereas D and trimming were derived from the DNA. For this sample, the table gives 150,000 to 200,000 clones. Over 1% of the sample rests with the top ten.

Regarding this clone: The clone's antigen remains unknown.

The cohort comprised under 700 healthy bone marrow donors. At the time of sampling, all cohort members were nominally healthy, though unrecorded immune exposures were likely present. The donor tested CMV seronegative and was one of the 352 seronegative cohort members. A peripheral blood sample was collected from each donor, and TCR beta sequencing was performed on peripheral blood mononuclear cells. Genomic DNA was extracted from the blood cell samples with the Qiagen DNeasy Blood Extraction Kit. Inclusive of the bounding cysteine and phenylalanine, the CDR3 is 15 residues long. The only DNA kept is the CDR3, 45 bases in frame from the first base. CDR1 is given as SGHRS and CDR2 as YFSETQ, both from the germline V gene. The germline ends are 16 bases apart after V is trimmed by 5 bases and J by 4 bases.

The TCR originated in a woman aged 55-70 years in good health and CMV-seronegative. The sample consisted of PBMCs. This sequence uses TRBV5-1 and TRBJ2-1, with TRBD2 tentatively as D gene (6 bases match). The nucleotide sequence is TGCGCCAGCAGACCCATGGCGGGAAGGTACAATGAGCAGTTCTTC. It is translated as CASRPMAGRYNEQFF. This CDR3, with the reference TRBV5-1 and TRBJ2-1 proteins standing in past its ends, gives the full variable domain KAGVTQTPRYLIKTRGQQVTLSCSPISGHRSVSWYQQTPGQGLQFLFEYFSETQRNKGNFPGRFSGRQFSNSRSEMNVSTLELGDSALYLCASRPMAGRYNEQFFGPGTRLTVL.